This T cell receptor (beta chain) was captured by sequencing in a study of cytomegalovirus exposure and HLA in healthy donors. The PCR ran on 60 Vbeta and 13 Jbeta primers. Sequenced by immunoSEQ multiplex PCR; TCRdb stores in-frame clones only, minus some. The sample holds around 110,000 clones, 50% to 75% seen once. Study-wide findings and caveats: Likely technical artifact: a cluster of highly shared sequence variants.

Germline loops: CDR1 SGDLS, CDR2 YYNGEE. J gave up 7 bases and V 0 bases, and 2 bases lay outside the gene matches. The CDR3 sequence is 16 residues long. Concerning this clone itself: The antigen remains unidentified.

The rearrangement joins TRBV9 to TRBJ2-1; TRBD2 matches at 15 bases. The sequenced sample was PBMCs. The TCR sequence derives from a woman between 35 and 50 years old in good health and CMV-seropositive. In DNA form, the CDR3 reads TGTGCCAGCAGCGTAGCAGGACTAGCGGGAGGGAATGAGCAGTTCTTC. Translating gives CASSVAGLAGGNEQFF.